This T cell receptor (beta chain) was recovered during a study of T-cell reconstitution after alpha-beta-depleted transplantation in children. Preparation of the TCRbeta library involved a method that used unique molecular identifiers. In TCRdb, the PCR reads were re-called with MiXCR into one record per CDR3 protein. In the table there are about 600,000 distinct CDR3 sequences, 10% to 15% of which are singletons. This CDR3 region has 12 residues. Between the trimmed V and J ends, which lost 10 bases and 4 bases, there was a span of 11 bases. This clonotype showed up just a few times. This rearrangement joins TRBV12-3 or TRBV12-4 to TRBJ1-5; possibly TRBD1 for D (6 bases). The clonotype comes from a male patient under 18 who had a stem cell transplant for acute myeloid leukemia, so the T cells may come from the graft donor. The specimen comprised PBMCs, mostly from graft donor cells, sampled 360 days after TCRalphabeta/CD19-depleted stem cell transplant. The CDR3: CATTGYNQPQHF. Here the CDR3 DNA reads TGTGCCACGACAGGTTATAATCAGCCCCAGCATTTT.